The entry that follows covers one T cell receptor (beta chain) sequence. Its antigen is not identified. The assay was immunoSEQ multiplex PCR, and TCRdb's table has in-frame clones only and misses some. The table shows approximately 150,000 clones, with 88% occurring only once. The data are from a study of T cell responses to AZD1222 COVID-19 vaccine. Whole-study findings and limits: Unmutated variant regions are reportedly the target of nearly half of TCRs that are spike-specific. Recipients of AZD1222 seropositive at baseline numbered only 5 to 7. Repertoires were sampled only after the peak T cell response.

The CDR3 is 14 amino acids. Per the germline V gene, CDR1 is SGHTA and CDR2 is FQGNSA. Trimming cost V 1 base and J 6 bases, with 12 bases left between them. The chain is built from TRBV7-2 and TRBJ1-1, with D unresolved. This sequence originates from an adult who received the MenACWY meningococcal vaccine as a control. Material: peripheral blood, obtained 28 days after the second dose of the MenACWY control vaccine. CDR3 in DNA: TGTGCCAGCAGCTTAGAAAGTCGGTCGGCTGAAGCTTTCTTT. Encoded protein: CASSLESRSAEAFF.